One sample yielded the 26 T cell receptor beta chains listed below, sequenced in a study of shared T cell receptors in the human thymus. Measured with immunoSEQ multiplex PCR; TCRdb has only the in-frame clones, and not every one. The profile shows about 660,000 clones, around 89% of them singletons. In addition, the sample was reused for a study of human thymus T cells.

Sequenced input: thymocytes. The receptors originated from a boy in the first two years of life with a congenital heart defect.

V is TRBV7-9 and J is TRBJ2-3; D might be TRBD1 (6 bases). There are 14 residues in the CDR3. Per germline, CDR1 SEHNR and CDR2 FQNEAQ (reference sequence). V lost 3 bases to trimming and J lost 2 bases, with 9 bases between them. The CDR3: CASSLRTATDTQYF. DNA of the CDR3: TGTGCCAGCAGCTTGAGGACAGCCACAGATACGCAGTATTTT.

The J gene is TRBJ1-5, the V gene TRBV12-5; TRBD1 matches 12 bases. Germline CDR1 LGHNT, CDR2 FRNRAP. CDR3 size: 22 residues. The V and J ends lost 3 bases and 1 base, in that order; junction bases with no gene match: 19. CDR3 sequence: CASGFGPPGGTGGVRSNQPQHF. The DNA of the CDR3 is TGTGCTAGTGGTTTTGGGCCACCCGGCGGGACAGGGGGCGTTAGGAGCAATCAGCCCCAGCATTTT.

J is TRBJ1-5 and V is TRBV2; unclear D gene. The germline V and J ends were trimmed by 7 bases and 6 bases, with 10 bases remaining between them. Germline lookup yields CDR1 SNHLY and CDR2 FYNNEI. This CDR3 is built from 12 residues. The CDR3 protein is CASTPSGQPQHF. The CDR3 coding sequence is TGTGCCAGCACCCCCTCAGGTCAGCCCCAGCATTTT.

The rearrangement joins TRBV28 to TRBJ2-7; maybe TRBD2 (5 bases). CDR1 MDHEN and CDR2 SYDVKM come from the germline V gene. V was clipped by 5 bases and J by 0 bases, with 14 bases between them. This CDR3 contains 15 residues. CDR3 coding DNA: TGTGCCAGCAGTCAAAAACTAGAGGGCTCCTACGAGCAGTACTTC. Encoded protein: CASSQKLEGSYEQYF.

This clone appeared a single time. This sample includes further DNA sequences coding for the same CDR3. The chain recombines TRBV9 with TRBJ1-5; D remains ambiguous. With 0 bases removed from V and 1 base from J, the gap between germline ends came to 5 bases. This CDR3 spans 14 amino acids. Germline V gene data show CDR1 as SGDLS and CDR2 as YYNGEE. The CDR3 here is CASSVGPSNQPQHF. CDR3 DNA: TGTGCCAGCAGCGTAGGGCCCAGCAATCAGCCCCAGCATTTT.

To note about this clone: The junction shows a germline mismatch at one end, possibly a read error. Here the CDR3 reads CASSLDRGADTQYF. The CDR3 region has the DNA TGTGCCAGCAGTTTGGACAGGGGGGCAGATACGCAGTATTTT. This chain links TRBV5-6 with TRBJ2-3; 10 nucleotides agree with TRBD1. Germline CDR1 reads SGHDT; CDR2 reads YYEEEE. This CDR3 is built from 14 residues.

The chain has TRBV19 and TRBJ2-3, with 7 bases fitting TRBD2. The CDR3 is made up of 11 amino acids. Germline CDR1 and CDR2: LNHDA and SQIVND (reference sequence). The V and J ends lost 7 bases and 5 bases, in that order; junction bases with no gene match: 0. The CDR3 protein is CASTGGDTQYF. The DNA of the CDR3 is TGTGCCAGTACGGGAGGAGATACGCAGTATTTT.

The V and J genes are TRBV27 and TRBJ2-1; 8 bases map to TRBD2. Germline V lookup: CDR1 MNHEY, CDR2 SMNVEV (reference sequence). This CDR3 comprises 15 residues. Germline trimming cut 5 bases from V and 2 bases from J; bases unmatched to any gene: 5. CDR3 nucleotides: TGTGCCAGCAGTAAAGCGGGGGAAGCCTACAATGAGCAGTTCTTC. Its protein product is CASSKAGEAYNEQFF.

The count of this clone is one. This chain connects TRBV30 to TRBJ1-1, with TRBD1 matching over 10 bases. J was trimmed by 1 base and V by 0 bases; bases with no gene match: 14. From germline, CDR1 is GTSNPN and CDR2 SVGIG (reference sequence). The CDR3 sequence is 19 residues long. The CDR3 reads CAWSVYAGTGESGNTEAFF. DNA for the CDR3: TGTGCCTGGAGTGTATATGCCGGGACAGGGGAATCAGGGAACACTGAAGCTTTCTTT.

CDR3 coding DNA: TGCGCCAGCAGCTTGGGAAGACAGTTAGTAGGCGAAAAACTGTTTTTT. Its translation: CASSLGRQLVGEKLFF. This rearrangement joins TRBV5-1 to TRBJ1-4, with a weak D call TRBD1 (5 bases). The CDR3 sequence is 16 residues long. V dropped 0 bases and J dropped 8 bases, with 17 bases sitting between them. Germline CDR1 and CDR2: SGHRS and YFSETQ.

This clone occurred once. The genes are TRBV28 and TRBJ2-3, with 13 bases that match TRBD2. This CDR3 comprises 21 residues. Germline assignment: CDR1 MDHEN and CDR2 SYDVKM. V dropped 4 bases and J dropped 0; count of bases not matched to a gene: 16. In DNA, the CDR3 is TGTGCCAGCAGTTCCTATCCTTGGACTAGCGGGGGAGAAGCTAGCACAGATACGCAGTATTTT. Translating it yields CASSSYPWTSGGEASTDTQYF. Variable domain in full (rest from reference TRBV28 and TRBJ2-3): DVKVTQSSRYLVKRTGEKVFLECVQDMDHENMFWYRQDPGLGLRLIYFSYDVKMKEKGDIPEGYSVSREKKERFSLILESASTNQTSMYLCASSSYPWTSGGEASTDTQYFGPGTRLTVL.

This chain links TRBV14 with TRBJ1-2; possibly TRBD1 for D (6 bases). Trimming cost V 0 bases and J 5 bases, with 13 bases left between them. The CDR3 contains 15 residues. Germline V gene sequence: CDR1 SGHDN, CDR2 FVKESK. The CDR3 protein is CASSQENWQGYGYTF. The CDR3 coding sequence is TGTGCCAGCAGCCAAGAAAATTGGCAGGGGTATGGCTACACCTTC.

This chain uses TRBV14 with TRBJ1-2; no definite D call. V lost 0 bases and J 2 bases, leaving 13 bases between the germline ends. This CDR3 comprises 16 residues. Germline V gives CDR1 SGHDN, CDR2 FVKESK. CDR3 sequence: CASSQEFAQQNYGYTF. The CDR3 region has the DNA TGTGCCAGCAGCCAAGAGTTTGCACAGCAGAACTATGGCTACACCTTC.

A few counts support this clone. The chain employs TRBV30 and TRBJ2-7, with 11 bases lining up with TRBD2. Trimming removed 0 bases from V and 2 bases from J; junction bases left unmatched: 0. The CDR3 has 14 amino acids. The germline V gene has CDR1 GTSNPN and CDR2 SVGIG (reference sequence). CDR3 DNA sequence: TGTGCCTGGAGTGTTAGCGGGAGGGCCTACGAGCAGTACTTC. It is translated as CAWSVSGRAYEQYF.

The V call is TRBV9, the J call TRBJ2-7; weak D call: TRBD2 (7 bases). This CDR3 has 14 amino acids. Germline assignment: CDR1 SGDLS and CDR2 YYNGEE. Trimming removed 4 bases at V and 3 bases at J, with 14 bases between. CDR3 nucleotide sequence: TGTGCCAGCAGCCCTAGAGGGGGGGACTACGAGCAGTACTTC. This gives the protein CASSPRGGDYEQYF.

The chain combines TRBV27 with TRBJ1-4; TRBD1 matches at 8 bases. This CDR3 is built from 18 residues. Germline loops: CDR1 MNHEY, CDR2 SMNVEV (reference sequence). V lost 7 bases to trimming and J lost 0 bases; unmatched junction nucleotides: 13. The CDR3 bases are TGTGCCAGCAAAGTGACAGGGGAGTCTTCTGCAACTAATGAAAAACTGTTTTTT. Amino acids: CASKVTGESSATNEKLFF.

The J gene is TRBJ2-1, the V gene TRBV7-3; 10 positions match TRBD1. Unmatched junction bases numbered 13, after V lost 2 bases and J lost 9 bases. CDR1 and CDR2 (germline): SGHTA, FQGTGA. This CDR3 is built from 17 residues. The CDR3, as DNA: TGTGCCAGCAGCTTAGGTTCGGCGACAGGGGGCTGGAGTGAGCAGTTCTTC. Protein sequence: CASSLGSATGGWSEQFF.

This chain links TRBV5-5 with TRBJ2-7; D is unclear. The V end lost 0 bases, the J end lost 0 bases, and 7 bases lay between the germline ends. CDR3 length: 14 residues. The germline CDR1 and CDR2 sequences are SGHKS and YYEKEE (reference sequence). In DNA, the CDR3 is TGTGCCAGCAGCTTGGCAGCGCGCTCCTACGAGCAGTACTTC. This sequence encodes CASSLAARSYEQYF.

The rearrangement uses TRBV5-6 and TRBJ2-3; D uncertain. Germline assignment: CDR1 SGHDT and CDR2 YYEEEE. Between the trimmed V and J ends, which lost 5 bases and 2 bases, there was a span of 9 bases. This CDR3 contains 13 residues. CDR3 residues: CASRPRSTDTQYF. CDR3 nucleotides: TGTGCCAGCAGACCTCGGTCCACAGATACGCAGTATTTT.

A single count supports this clone. The chain has TRBV14 and TRBJ2-5, with 9 bases identical to TRBD2. The CDR3 has 13 residues. CDR1 SGHDN and CDR2 FVKESK come from the germline V gene. The V gene end was trimmed by 6 bases and the J gene end by 5 bases; junction bases not matched to a gene: 4. The CDR3 protein is CASRISGRETQYF. CDR3 in DNA: TGTGCCAGCAGAATCAGCGGGAGGGAGACCCAGTACTTC.

Here the CDR3 reads CASSLEKGRSSGEQYF. In DNA, the CDR3 is TGTGCCAGCAGCTTAGAGAAGGGTCGGAGCTCGGGGGAGCAGTACTTC. The chain has TRBV11-3 and TRBJ2-7; a possible D gene is TRBD2 (5 bases). From germline, CDR1 is SGHNT and CDR2 YENEEA. CDR3 size: 16 residues. V dropped 0 bases and J dropped 7 bases, with 19 bases sitting between them.

This chain links TRBV29-1 with TRBJ2-1; the D gene is possibly TRBD2 (6 bases). The CDR3 consists of 11 residues. Germline V lookup: CDR1 SQVTM, CDR2 ANQGSEA. The V end lost 3 bases, the J end lost 6 bases, and 6 bases lay between the germline ends. The CDR3 region has the DNA TGCAGCGTTGAGGAGGGCAATGAGCAGTTCTTC. It is translated as CSVEEGNEQFF.

The chain employs TRBV4-1 and TRBJ2-1; TRBD2 is a possible D gene (6 bases). Germline CDR1 and CDR2: MGHRA and YSYEKL. The CDR3 totals 14 residues. V shed 1 base and J shed 2 bases, with 6 bases lying between them. CDR3 nucleotide sequence: TGCGCCAGCAGCCAAGGGACTACCTACAATGAGCAGTTCTTC. It is translated as CASSQGTTYNEQFF.

The chain employs TRBV27 and TRBJ2-2; TRBD1 matches at 8 bases. V lost 5 bases and J lost 0; bases outside the gene matches: 5. Germline V gene sequence: CDR1 MNHEY, CDR2 SMNVEV (reference sequence). The CDR3 loop spans 16 amino acids. CDR3 in DNA: TGTGCCAGCAGTCCAAGACAGGGGTCGAACACCGGGGAGCTGTTTTTT. Its translation: CASSPRQGSNTGELFF.

This clone was found a few times. The rearrangement links TRBV29-1 to TRBJ2-1; TRBD2 matches 7 bases. Looked up from germline, CDR1 is SQVTM and CDR2 is ANQGSEA. The CDR3 sequence is 12 residues long. J was trimmed by 15 bases and V by 4 bases; bases with no gene match: 12. This chain's CDR3 is CSVGPILGEGFF. DNA for the CDR3: TGCAGCGTTGGCCCCATCCTAGGGGAGGGGTTCTTC.

The chain is built from TRBV27 and TRBJ1-2; no firm D call. Trimming took off 5 bases at V and 7 bases at J, with 11 bases between the two ends. CDR3 length equals 12 residues. Germline V gene data show CDR1 as MNHEY and CDR2 as SMNVEV (reference sequence). CDR3 nucleotides: TGTGCCAGCAGTCCCACCGGCGGTGGCTACACCTTC. Translation gives CASSPTGGGYTF.